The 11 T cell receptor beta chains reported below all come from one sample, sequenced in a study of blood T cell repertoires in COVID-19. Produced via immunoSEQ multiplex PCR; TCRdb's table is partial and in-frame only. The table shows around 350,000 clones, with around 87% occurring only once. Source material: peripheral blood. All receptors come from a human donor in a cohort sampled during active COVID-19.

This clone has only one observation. This CDR3 is CASSQASVGELFF. The DNA for the CDR3 is TGTGCCAGCAGCCAAGCTAGCGTCGGGGAGCTGTTTTTT. This chain joins TRBV3-1 (or the pseudogene TRBV3-2) and TRBJ2-2; tentative D call: TRBD2 (6 bases). V was shortened by 1 base and J by 7 bases, with 7 bases between the two germline ends. There are 13 residues in the CDR3. Looked up from germline, CDR1 is LGHDT and CDR2 is YNNKEL (reference sequence).

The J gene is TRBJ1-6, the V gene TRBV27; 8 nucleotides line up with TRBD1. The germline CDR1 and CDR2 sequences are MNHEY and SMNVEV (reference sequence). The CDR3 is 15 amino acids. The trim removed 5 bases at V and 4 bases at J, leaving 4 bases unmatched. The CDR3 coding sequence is TGTGCCAGCAGTGTAGGACAGGGTTATAATTCACCCCTCCACTTT. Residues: CASSVGQGYNSPLHF.

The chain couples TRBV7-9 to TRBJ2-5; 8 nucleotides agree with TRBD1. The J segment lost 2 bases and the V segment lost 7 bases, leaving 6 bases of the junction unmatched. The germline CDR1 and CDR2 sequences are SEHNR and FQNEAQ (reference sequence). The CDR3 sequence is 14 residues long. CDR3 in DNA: TGTGCCAGCACTAGACAGGGGACTCAAGAGACCCAGTACTTC. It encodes CASTRQGTQETQYF.

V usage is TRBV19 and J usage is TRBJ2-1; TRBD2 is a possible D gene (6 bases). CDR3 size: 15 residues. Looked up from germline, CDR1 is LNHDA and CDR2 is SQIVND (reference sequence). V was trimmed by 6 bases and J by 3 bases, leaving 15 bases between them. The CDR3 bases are TGTGCCAGTAGAACAGACTTGGGACTCTACAATGAGCAGTTCTTC. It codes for CASRTDLGLYNEQFF. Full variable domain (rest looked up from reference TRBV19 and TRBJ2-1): DGGITQSPKYLFRKEGQNVTLSCEQNLNHDAMYWYRQDPGQGLRLIYYSQIVNDFQKGDIAEGYSVSREKKESFPLTVTSAQKNPTAFYLCASRTDLGLYNEQFFGPGTRLTVL.

DNA for the CDR3: TGTGCCAGCAGCCCCGACAGGGGACAAGAGACCCAGTACTTC. Protein sequence: CASSPDRGQETQYF. The V gene is TRBV27, the J gene TRBJ2-5; 8 bases line up with TRBD1. V shed 6 bases and J 2 bases; nucleotides not matched to a gene: 5. The germline V gene encodes CDR1 MNHEY and CDR2 SMNVEV (reference sequence). The CDR3 covers 14 residues.

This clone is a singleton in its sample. The CDR3 bases are TGTGCCAGCAGCCGTGGGACATGGAATTACGAGCAGTACTTC. Its translation is CASSRGTWNYEQYF. V and J are TRBV3-1 (or the pseudogene TRBV3-2) and TRBJ2-7, with D maybe TRBD1 (6 bases). CDR3 length: 14 residues. V shed 4 bases and J shed 4 bases, with 14 bases lying between them. Germline V gene sequence: CDR1 LGHDT, CDR2 YNNKEL (reference sequence).

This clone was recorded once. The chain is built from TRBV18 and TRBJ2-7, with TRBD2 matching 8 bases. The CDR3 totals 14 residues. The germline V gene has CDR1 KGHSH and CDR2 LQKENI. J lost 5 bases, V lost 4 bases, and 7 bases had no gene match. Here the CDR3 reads CASSRTSWNDEQYF. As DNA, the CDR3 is TGTGCCAGCTCACGGACTAGCTGGAACGACGAGCAGTACTTC.

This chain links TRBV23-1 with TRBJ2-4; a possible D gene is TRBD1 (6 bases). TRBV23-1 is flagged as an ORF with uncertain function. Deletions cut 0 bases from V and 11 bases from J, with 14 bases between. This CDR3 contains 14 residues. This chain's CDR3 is CASSQSWAGEFQYF. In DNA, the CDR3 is TGCGCCAGCAGTCAATCGTGGGCAGGGGAATTTCAGTACTTC.

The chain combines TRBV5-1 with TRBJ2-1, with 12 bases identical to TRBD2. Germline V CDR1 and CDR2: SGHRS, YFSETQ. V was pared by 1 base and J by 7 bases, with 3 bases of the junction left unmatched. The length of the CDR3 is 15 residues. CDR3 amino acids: CASSLLAGGENEQFF. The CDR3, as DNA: TGCGCCAGCAGCTTGCTAGCGGGAGGGGAAAATGAGCAGTTCTTC.

The CDR3 DNA reads as TGTGCCAGCTCACCCCCCGACACCCTAGAAGCTTTCTTT. Its translation: CASSPPDTLEAFF. V usage is TRBV18 and J usage is TRBJ1-1; D is unclear. V was clipped by 3 bases and J by 8 bases, with 13 bases between them. CDR1 KGHSH and CDR2 LQKENI come from the germline V gene. The CDR3 consists of 13 residues.

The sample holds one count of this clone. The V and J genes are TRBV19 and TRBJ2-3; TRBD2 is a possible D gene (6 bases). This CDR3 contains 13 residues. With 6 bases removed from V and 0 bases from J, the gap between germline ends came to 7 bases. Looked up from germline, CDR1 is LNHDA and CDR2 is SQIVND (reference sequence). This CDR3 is CASRRGSTDTQYF. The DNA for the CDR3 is TGTGCCAGTAGGCGGGGAAGCACAGATACGCAGTATTTT. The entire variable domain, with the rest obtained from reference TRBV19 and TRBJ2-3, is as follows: DGGITQSPKYLFRKEGQNVTLSCEQNLNHDAMYWYRQDPGQGLRLIYYSQIVNDFQKGDIAEGYSVSREKKESFPLTVTSAQKNPTAFYLCASRRGSTDTQYFGPGTRLTVL.